Sequencing of this T cell receptor beta chain was carried out in a study of shared clonotypes between healthy human individuals. Study-level information: Used for every donor were three CD4 naive, three CD4 memory, two CD8 naive and one CD8 memory plate. Study-level points and caveats: The study found lower generation probabilities in non-shared clonotypes than in those shared by all four donors. Naive subsets generally had larger estimated richness than memory subsets.

The CDR3 contains 14 residues. The germline V gene encodes CDR1 SGHTS and CDR2 YDEGEE. Germline trimming cut 3 bases from V and 4 bases from J; bases unmatched to any gene: 6. Nashville, Tennessee was home to all donors, who were Caucasian adults. This clone was seen a handful of times. As yet, its antigen is unknown. Repertoires were generated with immunoSEQ multiplex PCR, while TCRdb's copy carries only in-frame clones and drops some. The repertoire holds 2 million to 2.5 million clones, approximately 94% seen once, with roughly 0.13% in the top ten. The chain is built from TRBV5-8 and TRBJ1-2, with 7 bases that match TRBD1. The source of this sequence is a man between 18 and 35 years old in good health. The sequencing sample was made of naive CD4+ T cells sorted from blood. As for subset: CD45RA+ positively selected. CDR3 in DNA: TGTGCCAGCAGCTGGGGGGACAGAAGCTATGGCTACACCTTC. Protein sequence: CASSWGDRSYGYTF.